The T cell receptor (beta chain) under discussion was sequenced for a study of PD-L1 blockade in urothelial cancer. As to time point: pretreatment peripheral blood. Pretreatment and on-treatment samples were taken, numbering 1 to 8 per patient. The V segment lost 4 bases and the J segment 5 bases; nucleotides outside the gene matches: 7. There are 16 residues in the CDR3. Germline loops: CDR1 SGHRS, CDR2 YFSETQ. Here immunoSEQ multiplex PCR was the method, and the copy in TCRdb shows in-frame clones only, minus some. The table includes fewer than 75,000 clones, 85% to 90% detected once. J is TRBJ2-7 and V is TRBV5-1; 15 bases fit TRBD2. This receptor was taken from a man in his 70s with urothelial cancer. The sequencing here drew on PBMCs, taken around atezolizumab (anti-PD-L1) treatment. CDR3 sequence (DNA): TGCGCCAGCAGCGCGCGTCGGACTAGCGGGAGGGACGAGCAGTACTTC. The encoded protein is CASSARRTSGRDEQYF.